Shown below are 2 T cell receptor beta chains from a single sample sequenced in a study of CD8+CD57+ T cells in acquired aplastic anemia. CDR3 and TCR beta VDJ profiling relied on genomic DNA as the template. TCRdb passed the reads through MiXCR, listing each CDR3 protein once. The table has some 200,000 distinct CDR3 sequences, 48% seen once. For sequencing, patients were chosen who had shown expansion of CD8+CD57+ cells by flow cytometry. The source material was sorted CD4+, CD8+, or CD8+CD57+ T cells (not recorded which) from PBMCs. The receptor source for this set is a human donor with aplastic anemia.

This clonotype was observed many times. The V and J genes are TRBV5-1 and TRBJ1-1, with D unresolved. The V end was cut by 6 bases, the J end by 1 base, with 16 bases between. This CDR3 spans 15 amino acids. From germline, CDR1 is SGHRS and CDR2 YFSETQ. CDR3 DNA: TGCGCCAGCACCCCCGACCTCTTGAAGAACACTGAAGCTTTCTTT. It translates to CASTPDLLKNTEAFF.

This clonotype was counted at least ten times. This chain links TRBV7-2 with TRBJ2-7; D uncertain. Trimming cost V 1 base and J 7 bases, with 11 bases left between them. This CDR3 region has 13 residues. The germline gives CDR1 SGHTA, CDR2 FQGNSA. CDR3: CASSLGHMGEQYF. The CDR3 DNA reads TGTGCCAGCAGCTTAGGACACATGGGAGAGCAGTACTTC.